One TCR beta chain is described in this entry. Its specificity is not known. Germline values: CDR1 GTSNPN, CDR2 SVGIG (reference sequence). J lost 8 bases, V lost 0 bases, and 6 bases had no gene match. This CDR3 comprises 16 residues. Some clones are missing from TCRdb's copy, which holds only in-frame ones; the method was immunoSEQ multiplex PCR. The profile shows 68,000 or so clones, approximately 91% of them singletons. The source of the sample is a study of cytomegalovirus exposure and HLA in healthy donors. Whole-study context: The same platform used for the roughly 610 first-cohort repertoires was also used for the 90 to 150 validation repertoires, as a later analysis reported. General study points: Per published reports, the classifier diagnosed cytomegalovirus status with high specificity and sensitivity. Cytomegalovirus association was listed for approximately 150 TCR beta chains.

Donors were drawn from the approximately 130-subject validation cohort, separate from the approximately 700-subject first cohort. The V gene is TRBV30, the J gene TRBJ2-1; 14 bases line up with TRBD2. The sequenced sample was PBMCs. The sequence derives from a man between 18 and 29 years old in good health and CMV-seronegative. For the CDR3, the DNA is TGTGCCTGGAGTGTATCAGGACTAGCGGGAGGAGATGAGCAGTTCTTC. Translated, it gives CAWSVSGLAGGDEQFF.